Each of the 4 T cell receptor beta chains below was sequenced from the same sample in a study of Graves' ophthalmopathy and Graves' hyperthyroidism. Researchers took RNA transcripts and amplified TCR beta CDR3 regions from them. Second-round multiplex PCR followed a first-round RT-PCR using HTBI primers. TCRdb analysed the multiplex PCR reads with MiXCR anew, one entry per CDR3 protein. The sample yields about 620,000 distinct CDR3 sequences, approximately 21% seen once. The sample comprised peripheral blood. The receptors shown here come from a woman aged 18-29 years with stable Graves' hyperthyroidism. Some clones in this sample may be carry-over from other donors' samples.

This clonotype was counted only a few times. This CDR3 reads CASSLGSGEQYF. CDR3 DNA sequence: TGTGCCAGCAGCTTAGGGTCAGGCGAGCAGTACTTC. V is TRBV7-3 and J is TRBJ2-7; D gene ambiguous. Germline V gene sequence: CDR1 SGHTA, CDR2 FQGTGA. The CDR3 sequence is 12 residues long. Trimming removed 2 bases at V and 6 bases at J, with 8 bases between.

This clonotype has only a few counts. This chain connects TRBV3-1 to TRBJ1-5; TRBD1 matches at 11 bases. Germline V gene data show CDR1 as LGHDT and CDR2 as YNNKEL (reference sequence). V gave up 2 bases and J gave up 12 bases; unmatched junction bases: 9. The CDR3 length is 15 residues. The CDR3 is CASSQTGTGGEIQHF. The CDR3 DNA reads TGTGCCAGCAGCCAAACCGGGACAGGGGGGGAGATCCAGCATTTT.

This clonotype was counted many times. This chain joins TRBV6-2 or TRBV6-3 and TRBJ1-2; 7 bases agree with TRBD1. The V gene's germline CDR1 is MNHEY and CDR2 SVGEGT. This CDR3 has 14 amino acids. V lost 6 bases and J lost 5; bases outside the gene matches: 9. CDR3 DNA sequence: TGTGCCAGCAGAACCCGGGACAGAGTATATGGCTACACCTTC. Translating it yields CASRTRDRVYGYTF.

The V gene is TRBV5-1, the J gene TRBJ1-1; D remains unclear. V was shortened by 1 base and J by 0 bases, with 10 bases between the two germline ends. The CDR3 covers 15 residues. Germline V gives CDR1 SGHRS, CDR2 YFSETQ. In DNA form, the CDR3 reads TGCGCCAGCAGCTTGATTACCGATATGAACACTGAAGCTTTCTTT. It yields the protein CASSLITDMNTEAFF.